This T cell receptor (beta chain) is from a study of blood T cell repertoires in COVID-19. Study background: Acute-phase and convalescent COVID-19 samples originated in the United States, Italy and Spain. The cDNA or gDNA used as material had been derived from T cells, B-cell-depleted T cells, or PBMCs.

As handled by the study authors: It was from reference gene primer amplification that nucleated cell counts were estimated. Profiling relied on immunoSEQ multiplex PCR, and the TCRdb table lists in-frame clones only, not all of them. V, J and clone size are taken as reported in that table, and D and trimming were inferred from the DNA itself. The table lists 130,000 or so clones, around four fifths of them singletons. Sequencing was carried out using peripheral blood. The TCR originated in a human donor in a cohort sampled during active COVID-19.

This chain's CDR3 is CASRTQGGEGYTF. For the CDR3, the DNA is TGTGCCAGTAGAACTCAGGGCGGGGAAGGCTACACCTTC. This chain links TRBV19 with TRBJ1-2; the D gene is possibly TRBD1 (5 bases). The CDR3 spans 13 residues. Germline V gene data show CDR1 as LNHDA and CDR2 as SQIVND (reference sequence). V gave up 6 bases and J gave up 8 bases, with 16 bases separating them.